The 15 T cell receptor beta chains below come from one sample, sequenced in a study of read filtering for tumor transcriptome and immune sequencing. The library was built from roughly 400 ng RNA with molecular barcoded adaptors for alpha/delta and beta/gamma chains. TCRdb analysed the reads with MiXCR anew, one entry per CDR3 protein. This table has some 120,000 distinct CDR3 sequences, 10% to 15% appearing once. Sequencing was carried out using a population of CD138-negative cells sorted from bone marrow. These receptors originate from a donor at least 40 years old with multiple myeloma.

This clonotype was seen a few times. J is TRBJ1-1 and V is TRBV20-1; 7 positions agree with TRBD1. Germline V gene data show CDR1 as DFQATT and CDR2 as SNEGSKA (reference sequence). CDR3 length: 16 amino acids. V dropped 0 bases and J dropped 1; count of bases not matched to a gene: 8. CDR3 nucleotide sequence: TGCAGTGCTAGAGATTCTCACAGGGGCGAGAACACTGAAGCTTTCTTT. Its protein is CSARDSHRGENTEAFF.

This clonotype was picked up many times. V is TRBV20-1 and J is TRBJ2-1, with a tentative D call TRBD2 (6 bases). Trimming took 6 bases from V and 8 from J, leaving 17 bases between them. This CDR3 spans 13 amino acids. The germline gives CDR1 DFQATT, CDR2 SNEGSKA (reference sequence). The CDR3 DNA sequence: TGCAGTGCGCCGGGACGCTGGGAGGATGAGCAGTTCTTC. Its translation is CSAPGRWEDEQFF.

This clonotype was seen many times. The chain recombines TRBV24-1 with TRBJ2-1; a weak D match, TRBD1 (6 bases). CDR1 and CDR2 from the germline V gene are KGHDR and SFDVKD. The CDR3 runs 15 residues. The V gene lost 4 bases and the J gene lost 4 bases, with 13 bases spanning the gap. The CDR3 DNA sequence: TGTGCCACCAGTGAAACAGGGAAACCTTACAATGAGCAGTTCTTC. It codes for CATSETGKPYNEQFF.

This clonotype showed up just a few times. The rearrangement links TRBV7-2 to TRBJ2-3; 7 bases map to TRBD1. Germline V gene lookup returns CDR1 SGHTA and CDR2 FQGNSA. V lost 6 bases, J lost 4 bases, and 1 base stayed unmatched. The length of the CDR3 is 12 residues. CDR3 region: CASRGGPDTQYF. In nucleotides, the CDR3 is TGTGCCAGCAGAGGGGGCCCAGATACGCAGTATTTT.

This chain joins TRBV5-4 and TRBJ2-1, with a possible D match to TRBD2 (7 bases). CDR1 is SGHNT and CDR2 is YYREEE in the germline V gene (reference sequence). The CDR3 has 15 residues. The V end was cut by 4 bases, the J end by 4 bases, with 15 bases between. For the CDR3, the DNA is TGTGCCAGCAGCCTACAGGGCGGGGGATACAATGAGCAGTTCTTC. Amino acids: CASSLQGGGYNEQFF.

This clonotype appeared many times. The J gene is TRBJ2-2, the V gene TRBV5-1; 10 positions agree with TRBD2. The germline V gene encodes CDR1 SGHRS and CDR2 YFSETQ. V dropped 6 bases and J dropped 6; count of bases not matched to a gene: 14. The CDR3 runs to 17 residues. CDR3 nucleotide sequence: TGCGCCAGCACCTCCTTATCTAGCGGGAGTGTCGCCGGGGAGCTGTTTTTT. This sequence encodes CASTSLSSGSVAGELFF.

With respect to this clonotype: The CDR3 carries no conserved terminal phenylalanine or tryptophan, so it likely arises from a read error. The CDR3, as DNA: TGTGCCAGTCGGACTAGCGGTGACGGGGCAGATACGCAGTATCTT. It is translated as CASRTSGDGADTQYL. The V and J genes are TRBV28 and TRBJ2-3, with 10 bases lining up with TRBD2. With V trimmed by 9 bases and J by 4 bases, 10 bases remained unmatched. Germline CDR1 and CDR2: MDHEN and SYDVKM. This CDR3 spans 15 amino acids.

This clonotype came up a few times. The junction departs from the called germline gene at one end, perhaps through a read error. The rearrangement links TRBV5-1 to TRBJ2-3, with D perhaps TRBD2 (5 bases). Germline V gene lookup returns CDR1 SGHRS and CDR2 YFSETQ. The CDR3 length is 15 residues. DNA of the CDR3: TGCGCCGGCAGCTTGGCTAGCACTAGCACAGATACGCAGTATTTT. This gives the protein CAGSLASTSTDTQYF.

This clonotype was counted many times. CDR3 sequence reads: CASSEQRGANEQFF. The CDR3 region has the DNA TGTGCCAGCAGTGAGCAGCGGGGGGCAAATGAGCAGTTCTTC. The J gene is TRBJ2-1, the V gene TRBV2, with TRBD2 matching over 9 bases. Germline CDR1 reads SNHLY; CDR2 reads FYNNEI. CDR3 length: 14 amino acids. Trimming cost V 3 bases and J 7 bases; bases outside gene matches: 4. The variable domain in full, completed from reference TRBV2 and TRBJ2-1, reads EPEVTQTPSHQVTQMGQEVILRCVPISNHLYFYWYRQILGQKVEFLVSFYNNEISEKSEIFDDQFSVERPDGSNFTLKIRSTKLEDSAMYFCASSEQRGANEQFFGPGTRLTVL.

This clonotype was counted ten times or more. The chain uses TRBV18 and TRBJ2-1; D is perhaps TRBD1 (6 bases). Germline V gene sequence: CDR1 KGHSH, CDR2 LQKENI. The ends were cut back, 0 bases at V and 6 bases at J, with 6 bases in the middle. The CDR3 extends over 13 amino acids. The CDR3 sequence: CASSPPGGNEQFF. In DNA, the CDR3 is TGTGCCAGCTCACCACCAGGGGGCAATGAGCAGTTCTTC.

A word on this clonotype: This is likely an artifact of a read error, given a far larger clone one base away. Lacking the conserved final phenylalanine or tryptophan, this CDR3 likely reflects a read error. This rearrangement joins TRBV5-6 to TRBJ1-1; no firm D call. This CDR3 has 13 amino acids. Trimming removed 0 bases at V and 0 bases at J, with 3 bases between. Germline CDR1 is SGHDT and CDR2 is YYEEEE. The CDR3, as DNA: TGTGCCAGCAGCTTGGGTATGAACACTGAAGCTTTCCTT. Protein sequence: CASSLGMNTEAFL.

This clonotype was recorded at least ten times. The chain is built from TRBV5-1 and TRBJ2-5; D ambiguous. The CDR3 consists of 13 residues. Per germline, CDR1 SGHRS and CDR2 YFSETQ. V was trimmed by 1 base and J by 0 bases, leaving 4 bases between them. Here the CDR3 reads CASSLRDQETQYF. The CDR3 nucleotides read TGCGCCAGCAGCTTGCGGGACCAAGAGACCCAGTACTTC.

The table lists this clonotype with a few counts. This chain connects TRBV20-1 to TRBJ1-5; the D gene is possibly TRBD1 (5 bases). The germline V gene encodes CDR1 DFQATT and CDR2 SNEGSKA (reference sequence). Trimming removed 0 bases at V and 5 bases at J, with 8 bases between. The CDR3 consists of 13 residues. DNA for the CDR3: TGCAGTGCTAGAGATATAGGGGATCAGCCCCAGCATTTT. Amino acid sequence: CSARDIGDQPQHF.

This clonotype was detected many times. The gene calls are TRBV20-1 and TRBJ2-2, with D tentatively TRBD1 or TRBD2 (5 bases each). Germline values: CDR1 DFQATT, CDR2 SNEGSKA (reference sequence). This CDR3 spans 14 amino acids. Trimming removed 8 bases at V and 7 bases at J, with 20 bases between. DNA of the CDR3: TGCAGTATCACCCGGGACGGGCCCAACGGGGAGCTGTTTTTT. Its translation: CSITRDGPNGELFF.

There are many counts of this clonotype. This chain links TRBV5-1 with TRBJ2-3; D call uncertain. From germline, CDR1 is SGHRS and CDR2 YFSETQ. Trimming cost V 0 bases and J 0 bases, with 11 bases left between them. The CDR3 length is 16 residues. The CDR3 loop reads CASSLEGSPSTDTQYF. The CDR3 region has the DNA TGCGCCAGCAGCTTGGAGGGTTCCCCTAGCACAGATACGCAGTATTTT.